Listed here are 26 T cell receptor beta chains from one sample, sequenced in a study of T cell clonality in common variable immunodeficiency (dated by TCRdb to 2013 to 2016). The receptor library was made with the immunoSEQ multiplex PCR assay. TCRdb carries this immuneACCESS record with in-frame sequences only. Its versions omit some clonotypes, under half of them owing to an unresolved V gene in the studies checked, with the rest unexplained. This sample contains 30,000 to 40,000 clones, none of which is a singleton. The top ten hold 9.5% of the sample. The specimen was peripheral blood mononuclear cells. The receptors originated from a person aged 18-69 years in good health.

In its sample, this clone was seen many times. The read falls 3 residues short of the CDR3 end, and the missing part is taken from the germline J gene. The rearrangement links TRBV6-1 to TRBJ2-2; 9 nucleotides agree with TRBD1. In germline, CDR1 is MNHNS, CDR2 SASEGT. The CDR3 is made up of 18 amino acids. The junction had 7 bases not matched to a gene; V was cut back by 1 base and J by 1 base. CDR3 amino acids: CASSEGTGAFGNTGELFF. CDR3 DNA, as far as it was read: TGTGCCAGCAGTGAAGGGACAGGGGCGTTTGGGAACACCGGGGAG.

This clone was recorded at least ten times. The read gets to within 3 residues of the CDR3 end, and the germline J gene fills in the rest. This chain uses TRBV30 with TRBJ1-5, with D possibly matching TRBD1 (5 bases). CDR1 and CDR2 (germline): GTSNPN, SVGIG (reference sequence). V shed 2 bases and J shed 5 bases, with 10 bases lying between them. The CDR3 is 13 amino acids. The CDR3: CAWSQIGDQPQHF. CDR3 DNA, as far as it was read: TGTGCCTGGAGTCAGATAGGGGATCAGCCC.

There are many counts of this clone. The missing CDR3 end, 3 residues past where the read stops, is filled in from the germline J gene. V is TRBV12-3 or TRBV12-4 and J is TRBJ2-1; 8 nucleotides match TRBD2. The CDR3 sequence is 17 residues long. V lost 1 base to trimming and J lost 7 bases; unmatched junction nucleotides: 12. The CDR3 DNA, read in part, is TGTGCCAGCAGTTTAGAGCGTGCCCAGCGGGAGATGAATGAG. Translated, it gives CASSLERAQREMNE. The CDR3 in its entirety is CASSLERAQREMNEQFF.

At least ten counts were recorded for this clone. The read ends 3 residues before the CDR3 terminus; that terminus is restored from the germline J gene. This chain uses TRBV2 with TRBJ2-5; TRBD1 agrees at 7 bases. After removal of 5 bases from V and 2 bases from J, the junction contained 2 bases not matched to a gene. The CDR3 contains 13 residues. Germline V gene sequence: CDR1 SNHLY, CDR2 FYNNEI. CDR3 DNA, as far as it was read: TGTGCCAGCAGTTGGGGACAGCAAGAGACC. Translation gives CASSWGQQET. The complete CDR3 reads CASSWGQQETQYF.

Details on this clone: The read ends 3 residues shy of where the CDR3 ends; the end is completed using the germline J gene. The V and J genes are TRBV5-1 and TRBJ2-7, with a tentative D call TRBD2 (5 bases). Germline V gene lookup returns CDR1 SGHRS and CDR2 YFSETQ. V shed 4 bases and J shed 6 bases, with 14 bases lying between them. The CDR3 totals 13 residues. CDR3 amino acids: CASSPGLGREQYF. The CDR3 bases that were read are TGCGCCAGCAGCCCGGGGTTAGGGCGCGAG.

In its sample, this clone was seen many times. The CDR3 bases that were read are TGTGCCAGCTCACCCCCCCCCACGCGGGAA. This gives the protein CASSPPPTRE. The entire CDR3 protein reads CASSPPPTREAFF. The chain recombines TRBV18 with TRBJ1-1; D call uncertain. The read terminates 3 residues ahead of where the CDR3 ends, so the germline J gene completes it. This CDR3 spans 13 amino acids. Germline V CDR1 and CDR2: KGHSH, LQKENI.

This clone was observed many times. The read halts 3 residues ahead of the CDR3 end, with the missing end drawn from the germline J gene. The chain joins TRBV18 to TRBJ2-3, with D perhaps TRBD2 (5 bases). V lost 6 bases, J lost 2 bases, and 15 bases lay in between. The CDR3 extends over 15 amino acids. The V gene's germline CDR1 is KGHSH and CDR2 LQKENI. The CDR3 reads CASSGPRGATDTQYF. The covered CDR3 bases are TGTGCCAGCTCCGGGCCCCGGGGTGCCACAGATACG.

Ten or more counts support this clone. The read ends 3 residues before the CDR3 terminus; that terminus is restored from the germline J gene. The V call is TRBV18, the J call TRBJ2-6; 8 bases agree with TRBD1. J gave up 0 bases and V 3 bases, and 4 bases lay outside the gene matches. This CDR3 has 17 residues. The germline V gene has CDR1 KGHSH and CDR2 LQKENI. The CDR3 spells CASSPGQGTSGANVLTF. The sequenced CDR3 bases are TGTGCCAGCTCACCCGGACAGGGCACCTCTGGGGCCAACGTC.

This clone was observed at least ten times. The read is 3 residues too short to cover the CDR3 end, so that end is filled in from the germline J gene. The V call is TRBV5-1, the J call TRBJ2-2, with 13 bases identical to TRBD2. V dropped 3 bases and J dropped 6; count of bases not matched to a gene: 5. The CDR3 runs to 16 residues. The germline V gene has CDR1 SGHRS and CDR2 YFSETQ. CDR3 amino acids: CASSSRLAGGSGELFF. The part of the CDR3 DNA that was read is TGCGCCAGCAGCTCCAGACTAGCGGGAGGTTCCGGGGAG.

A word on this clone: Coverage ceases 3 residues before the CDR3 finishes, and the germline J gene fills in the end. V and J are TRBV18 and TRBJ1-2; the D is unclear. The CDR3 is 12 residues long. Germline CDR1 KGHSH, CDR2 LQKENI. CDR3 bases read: TGTGCCAGCTCACCACCCAACAATGAC. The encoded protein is CASSPPNND. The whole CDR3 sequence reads CASSPPNNDYTF.

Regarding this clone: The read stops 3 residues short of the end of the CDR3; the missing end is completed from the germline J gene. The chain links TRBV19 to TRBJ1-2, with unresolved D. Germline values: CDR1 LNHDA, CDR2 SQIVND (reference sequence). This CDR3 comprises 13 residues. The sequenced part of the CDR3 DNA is TGTGCCAGTAGTGCTGGTTCGGACTACGAC. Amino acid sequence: CASSAGSDYD. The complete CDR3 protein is CASSAGSDYDYTF.

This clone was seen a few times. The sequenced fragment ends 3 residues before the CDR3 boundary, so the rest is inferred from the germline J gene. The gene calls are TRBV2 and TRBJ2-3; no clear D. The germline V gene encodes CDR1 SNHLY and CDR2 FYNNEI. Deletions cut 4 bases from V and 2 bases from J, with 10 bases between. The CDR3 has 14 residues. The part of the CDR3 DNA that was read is TGTGCCAGCAGTGGTTGGCGGAACACAGATACG. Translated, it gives CASSGWRNTDT. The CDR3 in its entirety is CASSGWRNTDTQYF. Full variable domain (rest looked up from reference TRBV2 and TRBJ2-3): EPEVTQTPSHQVTQMGQEVILRCVPISNHLYFYWYRQILGQKVEFLVSFYNNEISEKSEIFDDQFSVERPDGSNFTLKIRSTKLEDSAMYFCASSGWRNTDTQYFGPGTRLTVL.

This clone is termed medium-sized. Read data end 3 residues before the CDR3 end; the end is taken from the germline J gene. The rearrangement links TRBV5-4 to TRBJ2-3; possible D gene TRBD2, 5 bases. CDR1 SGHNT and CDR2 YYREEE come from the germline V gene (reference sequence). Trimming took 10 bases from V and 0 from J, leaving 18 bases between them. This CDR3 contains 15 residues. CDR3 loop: CAGSRAETSTDTQYF. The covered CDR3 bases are TGTGCCGGATCGAGAGCGGAGACTAGCACAGATACG.

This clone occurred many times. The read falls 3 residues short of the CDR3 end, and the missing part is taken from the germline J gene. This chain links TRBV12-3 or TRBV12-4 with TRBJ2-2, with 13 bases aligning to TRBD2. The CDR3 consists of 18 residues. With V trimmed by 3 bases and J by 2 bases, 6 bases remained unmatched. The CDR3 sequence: CASSFSTSGRGNTGELFF. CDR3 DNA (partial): TGTGCCAGCAGTTTTAGTACTAGCGGGAGGGGCAACACCGGGGAG.

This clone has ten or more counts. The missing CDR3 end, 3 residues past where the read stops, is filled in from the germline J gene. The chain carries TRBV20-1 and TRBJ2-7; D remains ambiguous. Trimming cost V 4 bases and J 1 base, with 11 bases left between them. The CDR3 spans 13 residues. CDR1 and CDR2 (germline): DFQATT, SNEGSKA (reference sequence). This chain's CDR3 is CSAIGPQSYEQYF. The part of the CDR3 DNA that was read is TGCAGTGCTATTGGGCCGCAATCCTACGAG.

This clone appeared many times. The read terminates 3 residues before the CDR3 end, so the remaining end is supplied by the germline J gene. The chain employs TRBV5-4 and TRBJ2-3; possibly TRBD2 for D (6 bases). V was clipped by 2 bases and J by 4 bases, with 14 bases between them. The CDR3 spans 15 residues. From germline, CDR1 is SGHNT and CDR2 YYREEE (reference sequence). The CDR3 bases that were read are TGTGCCAGCAGCTTTGGGACTCTCGGGGCAGATACG. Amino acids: CASSFGTLGADT. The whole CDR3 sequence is CASSFGTLGADTQYF.

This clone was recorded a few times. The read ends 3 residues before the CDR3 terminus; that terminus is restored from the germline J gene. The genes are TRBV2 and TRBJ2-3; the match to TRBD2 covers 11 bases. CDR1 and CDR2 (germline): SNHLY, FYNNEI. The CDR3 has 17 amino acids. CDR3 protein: CASMGGIAGGPSETQYF. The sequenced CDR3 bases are TGTGCCAGCATGGGGGGGATAGCGGGAGGGCCCTCGGAGACG.

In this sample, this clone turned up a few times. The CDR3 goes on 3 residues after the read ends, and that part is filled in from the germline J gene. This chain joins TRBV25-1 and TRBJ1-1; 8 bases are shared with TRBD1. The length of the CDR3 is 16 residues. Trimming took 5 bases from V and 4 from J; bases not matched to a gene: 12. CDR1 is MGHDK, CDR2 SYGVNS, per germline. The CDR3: CASSPHFGQGITEAFF. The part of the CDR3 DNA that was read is TGTGCCAGCAGTCCACACTTCGGACAGGGAATCACTGAA. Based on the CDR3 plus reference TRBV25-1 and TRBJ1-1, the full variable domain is EADIYQTPRYLVIGTGKKITLECSQTMGHDKMYWYQQDPGMELHLIHYSYGVNSTEKGDLSSESTVSRIRTEHFPLTLESARPSHTSQYLCASSPHFGQGITEAFFGQGTRLTVV.

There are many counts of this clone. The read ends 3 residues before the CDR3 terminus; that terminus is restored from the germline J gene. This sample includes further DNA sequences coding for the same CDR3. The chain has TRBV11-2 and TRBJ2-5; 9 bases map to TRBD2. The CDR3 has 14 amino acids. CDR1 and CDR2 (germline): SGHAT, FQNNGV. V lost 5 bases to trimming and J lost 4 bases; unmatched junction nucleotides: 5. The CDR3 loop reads CASSQSTSGETQYF. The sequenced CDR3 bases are TGTGCCAGCAGCCAATCGACTAGCGGAGAGACC.

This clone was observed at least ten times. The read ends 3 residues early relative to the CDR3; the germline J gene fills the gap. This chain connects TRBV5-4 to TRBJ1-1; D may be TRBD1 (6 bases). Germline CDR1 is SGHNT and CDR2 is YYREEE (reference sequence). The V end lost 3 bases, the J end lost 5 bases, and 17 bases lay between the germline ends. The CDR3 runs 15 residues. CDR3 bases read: TGTGCCAGCAGCTCTGCTGGGGGCGCCGATACTGAA. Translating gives CASSSAGGADTE. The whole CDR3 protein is CASSSAGGADTEAFF.

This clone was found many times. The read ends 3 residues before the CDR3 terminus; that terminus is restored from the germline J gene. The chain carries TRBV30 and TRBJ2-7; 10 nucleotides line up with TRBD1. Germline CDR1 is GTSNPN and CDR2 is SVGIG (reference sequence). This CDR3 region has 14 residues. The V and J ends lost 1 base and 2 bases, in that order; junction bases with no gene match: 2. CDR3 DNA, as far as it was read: TGTGCCTGGAGTGGACAGGGGGCGGCCTACGAG. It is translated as CAWSGQGAAYE. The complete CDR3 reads CAWSGQGAAYEQYF.

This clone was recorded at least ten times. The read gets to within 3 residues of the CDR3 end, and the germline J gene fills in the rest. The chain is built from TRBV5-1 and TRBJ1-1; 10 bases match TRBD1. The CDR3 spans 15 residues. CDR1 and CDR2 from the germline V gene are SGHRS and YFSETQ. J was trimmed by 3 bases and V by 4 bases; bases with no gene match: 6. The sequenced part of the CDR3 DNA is TGCGCCAGCAGCCTACGGACAGGGGGTGACACTGAA. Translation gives CASSLRTGGDTE. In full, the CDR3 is CASSLRTGGDTEAFF.

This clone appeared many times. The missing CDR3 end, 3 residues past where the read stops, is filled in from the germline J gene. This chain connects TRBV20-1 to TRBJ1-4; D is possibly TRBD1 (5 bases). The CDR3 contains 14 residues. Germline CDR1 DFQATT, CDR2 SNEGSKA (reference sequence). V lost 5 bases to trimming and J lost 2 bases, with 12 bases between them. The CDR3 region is CSAHWGGTNEKLFF. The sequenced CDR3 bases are TGCAGTGCTCATTGGGGGGGGACTAATGAAAAA.

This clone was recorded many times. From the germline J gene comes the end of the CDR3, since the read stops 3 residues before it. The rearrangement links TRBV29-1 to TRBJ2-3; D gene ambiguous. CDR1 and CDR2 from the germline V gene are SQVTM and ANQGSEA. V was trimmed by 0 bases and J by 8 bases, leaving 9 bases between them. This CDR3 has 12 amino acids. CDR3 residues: CSVEDAPGTQYF. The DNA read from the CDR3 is TGCAGCGTTGAAGACGCCCCGGGTACG.

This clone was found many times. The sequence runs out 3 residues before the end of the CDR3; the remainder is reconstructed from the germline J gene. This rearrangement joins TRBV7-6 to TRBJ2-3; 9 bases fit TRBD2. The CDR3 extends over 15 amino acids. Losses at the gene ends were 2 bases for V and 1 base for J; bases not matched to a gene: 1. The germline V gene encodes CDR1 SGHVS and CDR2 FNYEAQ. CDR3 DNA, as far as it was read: TGTGCCAGCAGCTTATCTAGCGGGGGCACAGATACG. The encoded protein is CASSLSSGGTDT. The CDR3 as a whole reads CASSLSSGGTDTQYF.

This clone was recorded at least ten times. This CDR3 reads CASTKSPGQDSYEQYF. CDR3 bases read: TGCGCCAGCACCAAATCACCGGGACAGGACTCCTACGAG. The chain combines TRBV5-1 with TRBJ2-7; 8 nucleotides align to TRBD1. The read ends 3 residues before the CDR3 terminus; that terminus is restored from the germline J gene. The length of the CDR3 is 16 residues. V trimming: 6 bases; J trimming: 0 bases; junction bases outside the gene matches: 11. Looked up from germline, CDR1 is SGHRS and CDR2 is YFSETQ.